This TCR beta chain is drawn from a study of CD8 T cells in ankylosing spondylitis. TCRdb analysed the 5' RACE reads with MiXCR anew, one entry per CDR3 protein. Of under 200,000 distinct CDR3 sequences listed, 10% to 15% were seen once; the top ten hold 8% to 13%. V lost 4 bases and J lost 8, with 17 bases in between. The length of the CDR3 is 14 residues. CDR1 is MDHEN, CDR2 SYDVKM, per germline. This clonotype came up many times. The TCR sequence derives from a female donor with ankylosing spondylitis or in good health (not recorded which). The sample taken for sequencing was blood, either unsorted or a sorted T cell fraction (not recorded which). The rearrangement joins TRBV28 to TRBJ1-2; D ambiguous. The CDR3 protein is CASSSARMSMGYTF. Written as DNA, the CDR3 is TGTGCCAGCAGTTCAGCTCGCATGAGTATGGGCTACACCTTC.